Included here is one T cell receptor beta chain sequence, with context. Its matching antigen is unknown. This sample was included in a study of T cell responses to AZD1222 COVID-19 vaccine. Whole-study results and caveats: Donors were mostly white British, more females; clonal diversity possibly underestimated.

The CDR3 spans 15 residues. The V gene's germline CDR1 is SGHNT and CDR2 YENEEA. The V end was cut by 1 base, the J end by 3 bases, with 13 bases between. Data came from immunoSEQ multiplex PCR; TCRdb stores just in-frame clones and leaves some out. Here the sample spans 90,000 to 150,000 clones, 70% to 90% being singletons. The clonotype originates from an adult in good health. The source material was peripheral blood, sampled on day 0 of AZD1222 vaccination. The V and J genes are TRBV11-3 and TRBJ2-7, with a tentative D call TRBD2 (5 bases). For the CDR3, the DNA is TGTGCCAGCAGCTTAGGGGCAAGCGGCGGCTACGAGCAGTACTTC. As protein: CASSLGASGGYEQYF.